Listed here are 20 T cell receptor beta chains from one sample, sequenced in a study of blood T cell repertoires in COVID-19. Some clones are missing from TCRdb's copy, which holds only in-frame ones; the method was immunoSEQ multiplex PCR. The sample consists of 200,000 or so clones, roughly 79% of them appearing once. Sequenced input: peripheral blood. The source is a human donor with acute or convalescent COVID-19. The donor label of this sample is uncertain.

V usage is TRBV2 and J usage is TRBJ1-1, with 7 bases lining up with TRBD1. CDR1 SNHLY and CDR2 FYNNEI come from the germline V gene. Trimming removed 4 bases from V and 6 bases from J; junction bases left unmatched: 5. The CDR3 is made up of 13 amino acids. CDR3 sequence (DNA): TGTGCCAGCAGTGTGGGACAGACCTCTGAAGCTTTCTTT. This gives the protein CASSVGQTSEAFF. The variable domain in full, with the rest retrieved from reference TRBV2 and TRBJ1-1, is EPEVTQTPSHQVTQMGQEVILRCVPISNHLYFYWYRQILGQKVEFLVSFYNNEISEKSEIFDDQFSVERPDGSNFTLKIRSTKLEDSAMYFCASSVGQTSEAFFGQGTRLTVV.

The gene calls are TRBV14 and TRBJ1-3, with 7 bases matching TRBD1. Germline assignment: CDR1 SGHDN and CDR2 FVKESK. The CDR3 extends over 15 amino acids. The V gene end was trimmed by 5 bases and the J gene end by 2 bases; junction bases not matched to a gene: 6. CDR3 residues: CASSGWTGAGNTIYF. The CDR3 DNA follows: TGTGCCAGCAGCGGTTGGACAGGCGCTGGAAACACCATATATTTT.

J is TRBJ2-2 and V is TRBV7-3; the match to TRBD1 covers 7 bases. In germline, CDR1 is SGHTA, CDR2 FQGTGA. The CDR3 has 15 residues. The trim removed 4 bases at V and 5 bases at J, leaving 7 bases unmatched. For the CDR3, the DNA is TGTGCCAGCAGCTCGGGACAGACTAAGACCGGGGAGCTGTTTTTT. Protein: CASSSGQTKTGELFF.

Only one count was recorded for this clone. The chain links TRBV7-2 to TRBJ2-1, with 7 bases matching TRBD2. V shed 5 bases and J 5 bases; nucleotides not matched to a gene: 6. This CDR3 has 14 residues. Germline CDR1 is SGHTA and CDR2 is FQGNSA. DNA of the CDR3: TGTGCCAGCAGCCCTTCGACTAGCCACAATGAGCAGTTCTTC. Its protein product is CASSPSTSHNEQFF.

This clone turned up a few times. The chain carries TRBV30 and TRBJ2-5, with D perhaps TRBD1 (6 bases). The CDR3 sequence is 12 residues long. The germline V gene encodes CDR1 GTSNPN and CDR2 SVGIG (reference sequence). V lost 8 bases, J lost 2 bases, and 12 bases lay in between. CDR3 in amino acids: CATGGGQETQYF. In DNA, the CDR3 is TGTGCCACTGGGGGCGGTCAAGAGACCCAGTACTTC.

The chain uses TRBV27 and TRBJ2-7, with D perhaps TRBD2 (5 bases). Germline V lookup: CDR1 MNHEY, CDR2 SMNVEV (reference sequence). V was shortened by 5 bases and J by 6 bases, with 17 bases between the two germline ends. The CDR3 extends over 14 amino acids. The CDR3 sequence: CASSPRSPRAEQYF. The CDR3 DNA follows: TGTGCCAGCAGTCCTAGGTCACCGAGGGCCGAGCAGTACTTC.

There are a few counts of this clone. This chain joins TRBV7-3 and TRBJ2-1; D remains unclear. The length of the CDR3 is 14 residues. Trimming cost V 2 bases and J 1 base, with 6 bases left between them. CDR1 and CDR2 from the germline V gene are SGHTA and FQGTGA. CDR3 in DNA: TGTGCCAGCAGCTTAGGGCAATCCTACAATGAGCAGTTCTTC. Its translation is CASSLGQSYNEQFF.

This chain connects TRBV5-4 to TRBJ1-3; 8 nucleotides agree with TRBD1. Per germline, CDR1 SGHNT and CDR2 YYREEE (reference sequence). V dropped 1 base and J dropped 2; count of bases not matched to a gene: 5. The CDR3 loop spans 16 amino acids. The CDR3 sequence is CASSLWAGGTGNTIYF. The CDR3 DNA sequence: TGTGCCAGCAGCTTGTGGGCAGGGGGCACTGGAAACACCATATATTTT.

The chain couples TRBV12-5 to TRBJ2-2; D gene unclear. The CDR3 is 14 residues long. V shed 6 bases and J shed 1 base, with 9 bases lying between them. CDR1 is LGHNT, CDR2 FRNRAP, per germline. CDR3 sequence: CASGPLGNTGELFF. DNA of the CDR3: TGTGCTAGTGGGCCCCTAGGGAACACCGGGGAGCTGTTTTTT.

V usage is TRBV9 and J usage is TRBJ2-5; 13 nucleotides agree with TRBD2. The CDR3 totals 18 residues. The germline gives CDR1 SGDLS, CDR2 YYNGEE. Trimming cost V 0 bases and J 1 base; bases outside gene matches: 6. The CDR3 here is CASSVGGLAGAPQETQYF. The CDR3 coding sequence is TGTGCCAGCAGCGTAGGTGGACTAGCGGGAGCACCCCAAGAGACCCAGTACTTC.

The J gene is TRBJ1-2, the V gene TRBV7-6, with 9 positions matching TRBD1. CDR1 and CDR2 from the germline V gene are SGHVS and FNYEAQ. V dropped 4 bases and J dropped 4; count of bases not matched to a gene: 1. The CDR3 sequence is 13 residues long. The CDR3 region is CASSSGQGYGYTF. The CDR3 DNA reads as TGTGCCAGCAGCTCGGGACAGGGCTATGGCTACACCTTC.

V usage is TRBV7-9 and J usage is TRBJ2-1; 14 nucleotides match TRBD2. The germline CDR1 and CDR2 sequences are SEHNR and FQNEAQ (reference sequence). The V segment lost 5 bases and the J segment 6 bases; nucleotides outside the gene matches: 6. This CDR3 has 16 residues. Here the CDR3 reads CASSPGTSGSSNEQFF. CDR3 nucleotides: TGTGCCAGCAGCCCTGGGACTAGCGGGAGTAGCAATGAGCAGTTCTTC.

The rearrangement uses TRBV25-1 and TRBJ2-2; the match to TRBD1 covers 12 bases. Germline V lookup: CDR1 MGHDK, CDR2 SYGVNS. V shed 5 bases and J 7 bases; nucleotides not matched to a gene: 8. The CDR3 is 16 amino acids. The DNA for the CDR3 is TGTGCCAGCAGTCCTCGGGACAGGGGGCGTCACGGGGAGCTGTTTTTT. It yields the protein CASSPRDRGRHGELFF. The complete variable domain, with remaining parts taken from reference TRBV25-1 and TRBJ2-2, reads EADIYQTPRYLVIGTGKKITLECSQTMGHDKMYWYQQDPGMELHLIHYSYGVNSTEKGDLSSESTVSRIRTEHFPLTLESARPSHTSQYLCASSPRDRGRHGELFFGEGSRLTVL.

J is TRBJ1-5 and V is TRBV30; D unclear. Germline values: CDR1 GTSNPN, CDR2 SVGIG (reference sequence). The CDR3 extends over 14 amino acids. Trimming stripped 0 bases from V and 0 bases from J, with 6 bases between. The CDR3 DNA follows: TGTGCCTGGAGTGTAAGACATAGCAATCAGCCCCAGCATTTT. As protein: CAWSVRHSNQPQHF.

The V call is TRBV11-2, the J call TRBJ2-2, with a weak D call TRBD2 (5 bases). From germline, CDR1 is SGHAT and CDR2 FQNNGV. The CDR3 runs 14 residues. The ends were cut back, 5 bases at V and 7 bases at J, with 14 bases in the middle. CDR3 sequence: CASSPLGSGGELFF. The CDR3, as DNA: TGTGCCAGCAGCCCGCTTGGGAGTGGCGGGGAGCTGTTTTTT.

This chain connects TRBV10-1 to TRBJ1-3, with 7 bases matching TRBD1. The CDR3 covers 14 residues. V shed 2 bases and J 2 bases; nucleotides not matched to a gene: 0. CDR1 WNHNN and CDR2 SYGVQD come from the germline V gene (reference sequence). CDR3 in amino acids: CASSEGQAGNTIYF. CDR3 sequence (DNA): TGCGCCAGCAGTGAGGGACAGGCTGGAAACACCATATATTTT.

The J gene is TRBJ2-1, the V gene TRBV15; no definite D call. The CDR3 is made up of 18 amino acids. Trimming cost V 0 bases and J 0 bases, with 15 bases left between them. The V gene's germline CDR1 is LNHNV and CDR2 YYDKDF (reference sequence). The CDR3 loop reads CATSRDLYTINSYNEQFF. The CDR3 bases are TGTGCCACCAGCAGAGATCTCTATACTATTAACTCCTACAATGAGCAGTTCTTC. Together with reference TRBV15 and TRBJ2-1, the CDR3 gives the full variable domain: DAMVIQNPRYQVTQFGKPVTLSCSQTLNHNVMYWYQQKSSQAPKLLFHYYDKDFNNEADTPDNFQSRRPNTSFCFLDIRSPGLGDTAMYLCATSRDLYTINSYNEQFFGPGTRLTVL.

This clone was recorded a few times. In DNA, the CDR3 is TGTGCCAGCAGCCTCTCTCCATCCTCTAGAAACCAGTACTTC. It specifies CASSLSPSSRNQYF. V usage is TRBV28 and J usage is TRBJ2-5; D ambiguous. CDR1 and CDR2 (germline): MDHEN, SYDVKM. Trimming pared 6 bases from V and 10 bases from J, leaving 21 bases between. CDR3 length equals 14 residues.

The chain combines TRBV28 with TRBJ1-5, with 8 bases matching TRBD1. This CDR3 is built from 17 residues. Germline CDR1 reads MDHEN; CDR2 reads SYDVKM. J lost 4 bases, V lost 3 bases, and 11 bases had no gene match. The CDR3 sequence is CASSLGTGGLRNQPQHF. DNA for the CDR3: TGTGCCAGCAGTTTGGGGACAGGCGGGTTAAGGAATCAGCCCCAGCATTTT.

With respect to this clone: In the same sample, other DNA sequences code for this CDR3. V gene TRBV6-2 or TRBV6-3 combines with J gene TRBJ1-2; 8 bases fit TRBD1. The CDR3 consists of 15 residues. J gave up 4 bases and V 0 bases, and 4 bases lay outside the gene matches. CDR1 and CDR2 from the germline V gene are MNHEY and SVGEGT. For the CDR3, the DNA is TGTGCCAGCAGTTACTCCCGACAGGGGAGCTATGGCTACACCTTC. It codes for CASSYSRQGSYGYTF.